Listed below are T cell receptor beta chains from one sample, sequenced in a study of shared clonotypes between healthy human individuals. Sequencing was performed with immunoSEQ multiplex PCR; in TCRdb, only in-frame clones are kept and a portion is missing. The repertoire holds 2 million to 2.5 million clones, with approximately 94% as singletons. What was sequenced was naive CD4+ T cells from PBMCs. These TCRs come from a man between 18 and 35 years old in good health. Some clones in this sample may be carry-over from other donors' samples. Both conserved end residues are part of each CDR3. D genes are given only for firm matches. Some rows have no size entry. The others give once, few or many, or a class for an expanded clone.

TRBJ2-7 | TRBV4-1 | few | TRBD2 | CASSQDTGGGWYEQYF | TGCGCCAGCAGCCAAGATACGGGCGGGGGATGGTACGAGCAGTACTTC
TRBJ2-3 | TRBV5-1 | . | . | CASSFSGIVADTQYF | TGCGCCAGCAGCTTCTCCGGGATAGTGGCAGATACGCAGTATTTT
TRBJ2-2 | TRBV28 | . | TRBD1 | CASSLQRRQGSGELFF | TGTGCCAGCAGTTTGCAGCGACGACAGGGGTCCGGGGAGCTGTTTTTT
TRBJ2-6 | TRBV5-1 | . | TRBD2 | CASSPTGTSGSSGANVLTF | TGCGCCAGCAGCCCAACCGGGACTAGCGGGAGTTCTGGGGCCAACGTCCTGACTTTC
TRBJ2-1 | TRBV7-3 | once | . | CASSLSVYNEQFF | TGTGCCAGCAGCTTATCAGTCTACAATGAGCAGTTCTTC
TRBJ2-1 | TRBV2 | . | . | CASSDWGAGEQFF | TGTGCCAGCAGTGATTGGGGGGCTGGTGAGCAGTTCTTC
TRBJ2-3 | TRBV4-3 | . | . | CASSQAEFLDTQYF | TGCGCCAGCAGCCAGGCGGAGTTTCTCGATACGCAGTATTTT
TRBJ2-3 | TRBV19 | . | . | CASSIRWGTDTQYF | TGTGCCAGTAGTATAAGGTGGGGGACCGATACGCAGTATTTT
TRBJ1-4 | TRBV5-8 | . | . | CASSFLGRLTKLFF | TGTGCCAGCAGCTTCCTAGGCCGGTTAACGAAACTGTTTTTT
TRBJ2-7 | TRBV2 | . | . | CARRGPSYEQYF | TGTGCCAGACGGGGCCCCTCCTACGAGCAGTACTTC
TRBJ1-2 | TRBV19 | . | TRBD1 | CASADRVYGYTF | TGTGCCAGCGCGGACAGGGTCTATGGCTACACCTTC
TRBJ2-3 | TRBV6-1 | . | TRBD1 | CASSPRQGRADTQYF | TGTGCCAGCAGTCCCCGACAGGGTAGAGCAGATACGCAGTATTTT
TRBJ1-6 | TRBV11-3 | . | . | CASSLSENSPLHF | TGTGCCAGCAGCTTAAGTGAGAATTCACCCCTCCACTTT
TRBJ2-7 | TRBV9 | . | TRBD1 | CASSPRTGGPYEQYF | TGTGCCAGCAGCCCCCGGACAGGGGGGCCCTACGAGCAGTACTTC
TRBJ2-5 | TRBV27 | . | . | CASRFMGQGPLQETQYF | TGTGCCAGCCGCTTTATGGGACAAGGGCCTCTACAAGAGACCCAGTACTTC
TRBJ2-5 | TRBV7-8 | . | TRBD2 | CASSLEFRTSGRAGETQYF | TGTGCCAGCAGCTTAGAGTTTCGGACTAGCGGGAGGGCCGGTGAGACCCAGTACTTC
TRBJ2-2 | TRBV2 | . | . | CASRGAGELFF | TGTGCCAGCCGGGGAGCCGGGGAGCTGTTTTTT
TRBJ1-1 | TRBV5-6 | . | . | CASSLSQNTEAFF | TGTGCCAGCAGCCTCTCACAGAACACTGAAGCTTTCTTT
TRBJ2-5 | TRBV19 | . | TRBD1 | CATSDRGRETQYF | TGTGCCACTTCGGACAGGGGCCGGGAGACCCAGTACTTC
TRBJ2-2 | TRBV30 | once | . | CAWSVSVLGTGELFF | TGTGCCTGGAGTGTCTCAGTGCTGGGCACCGGGGAGCTGTTTTTT
TRBJ1-2 | TRBV6-5 | . | TRBD1 | CASSYSTGRGYTF | TGTGCCAGCAGTTACTCGACAGGGAGAGGCTACACCTTC
TRBJ2-7 | TRBV4-2 | . | TRBD1 | CASSPGSDRGGYEQYF | TGTGCCAGCAGCCCAGGTTCCGACAGGGGCGGTTACGAGCAGTACTTC
TRBJ2-1 | TRBV18 | once | TRBD2 | CASSPRTSGMNEQFF | TGTGCCAGCTCACCACGGACTAGCGGGATGAATGAGCAGTTCTTC
TRBJ1-2 | TRBV2 | once | TRBD1 | CASSRGRDYGYTF | TGTGCCAGCAGTAGGGGGCGTGACTATGGCTACACCTTC
TRBJ2-7 | TRBV4-1 | . | . | CASSQGGRVGFEEQYF | TGCGCCAGCAGCCAAGGGGGAAGGGTGGGGTTTGAGGAGCAGTACTTC
TRBJ2-3 | TRBV4-1 | . | TRBD1 | CASSHAQGASTDTQYF | TGCGCCAGCAGCCACGCACAGGGGGCGAGCACAGATACGCAGTATTTT
TRBJ2-3 | TRBV10-3 | . | TRBD1 | CAISERVRGLDTQYF | TGTGCCATCAGTGAGAGGGTCAGGGGGCTGGATACGCAGTATTTT
TRBJ2-3 | TRBV9 | . | . | CASSVEDTAVTQYF | TGTGCCAGCAGCGTAGAAGACACAGCGGTTACGCAGTATTTT
TRBJ1-3 | TRBV28 | . | . | CASSLVGSGNTIYF | TGTGCCAGCAGTTTAGTCGGCTCTGGAAACACCATATATTTT
TRBJ2-3 | TRBV12-5 | . | TRBD1 | CASGLVRGTGVTDTQYF | TGTGCTAGTGGTTTGGTACGAGGGACAGGGGTCACAGATACGCAGTATTTT
TRBJ2-1 | TRBV5-1 | once | . | CASSLGTGYNEQFF | TGCGCCAGCAGCTTGGGAACCGGGTACAATGAGCAGTTCTTC
TRBJ1-2 | TRBV27 | . | . | CASSTGTITGGYTF | TGTGCCAGCAGTACCGGGACCATAACGGGCGGCTACACCTTC
TRBJ2-1 | TRBV27 | . | . | CASKYETQRDEQFF | TGTGCCAGCAAGTACGAAACTCAACGGGATGAGCAGTTCTTC
TRBJ1-5 | TRBV5-1 | few | . | CASSLGTSSESQHF | TGCGCCAGCAGCTTGGGTACTTCGTCGGAGTCTCAGCATTTT
TRBJ1-1 | TRBV28 | . | . | CASFRAPNTEAFF | TGTGCCAGCTTTAGGGCCCCGAACACTGAAGCTTTCTTT
TRBJ2-2 | TRBV6-4 | few | . | CASSLNPNTGELFF | TGTGCCAGCAGTTTAAACCCAAACACCGGGGAGCTGTTTTTT
TRBJ2-3 | TRBV28 | . | . | CASSQNTDTQYF | TGTGCCAGCAGTCAAAACACAGATACGCAGTATTTT
TRBJ2-4 | TRBV25-1 | . | TRBD1 | CASSDTGVPKNIQYF | TGTGCCAGCAGTGACACAGGGGTTCCCAAAAACATTCAGTACTTC
TRBJ2-1 | TRBV9 | . | TRBD2 | CASSARLASYNEQFF | TGTGCCAGCAGCGCACGACTAGCCTCCTACAATGAGCAGTTCTTC
TRBJ2-7 | TRBV29-1 | . | . | CSVGLRQAYEQYF | TGCAGCGTTGGCCTGCGTCAAGCCTACGAGCAGTACTTC
TRBJ1-1 | TRBV6-1 | . | . | CASSEAWASGNTEAFF | TGTGCCAGCAGTGAAGCGTGGGCGTCGGGGAACACTGAAGCTTTCTTT
TRBJ2-3 | TRBV9 | . | . | CASSVVPGTTDTQYF | TGTGCCAGCAGCGTAGTACCGGGGACAACAGATACGCAGTATTTT
TRBJ1-5 | TRBV15 | few | . | CATSTPFDQPQHF | TGTGCCACCAGCACTCCCTTCGATCAGCCCCAGCATTTT
TRBJ1-4 | TRBV14 | . | . | CASSQESRDTAVEKLFF | TGTGCCAGCAGCCAAGAGTCCCGGGACACGGCGGTAGAAAAACTGTTTTTT
TRBJ1-2 | TRBV21-1 | . | . | CASSKGCGTEANYGYTF | TGTGCCAGCAGCAAGGGTTGTGGGACAGAAGCTAACTATGGCTACACCTTC
TRBJ2-2 | TRBV11-2 | . | TRBD1 | CASSFWTGLPTGELFF | TGTGCCAGCAGCTTCTGGACAGGTCTTCCCACCGGGGAGCTGTTTTTT
TRBJ1-5 | TRBV6-5 | once | . | CASSYRVGNQPQHF | TGTGCCAGCAGTTACAGGGTGGGCAATCAGCCCCAGCATTTT
TRBJ1-1 | TRBV6-6 | few | . | CASSYGTLNTEAFF | TGTGCCAGCAGTTACGGGACACTGAACACTGAAGCTTTCTTT
TRBJ1-4 | TRBV2 | . | . | CASSTRKINEKLFF | TGTGCCAGCTCAACAAGGAAGATTAATGAAAAACTGTTTTTT
TRBJ1-1 | TRBV5-1 | . | . | CASSFAGNMNTEAFF | TGCGCCAGCAGCTTCGCAGGGAATATGAACACTGAAGCTTTCTTT
TRBJ2-7 | TRBV18 | . | TRBD2 | CASSPGTSGTGEQYF | TGTGCCAGCTCACCCGGGACTAGCGGGACGGGCGAGCAGTACTTC
TRBJ2-1 | TRBV27 | . | . | CASSWGISYNEQFF | TGTGCCAGCAGTTGGGGAATAAGCTACAATGAGCAGTTCTTC
TRBJ1-5 | TRBV5-1 | once | . | CASSLYGIGDQPQHF | TGCGCCAGCAGCTTATACGGTATCGGTGATCAGCCCCAGCATTTT
TRBJ2-3 | TRBV15 | . | . | CATSRVTHTQYF | TGTGCCACCAGCAGAGTAACTCATACGCAGTATTTT
TRBJ2-3 | TRBV5-1 | once | . | CASSSRQDRWYF | TGCGCCAGCAGCTCCAGACAGGATAGATGGTATTTT
TRBJ2-1 | TRBV7-9 | . | TRBD1 | CASSFGQAYNEQFF | TGTGCCAGCAGCTTCGGACAGGCCTACAATGAGCAGTTCTTC
TRBJ2-7 | TRBV15 | . | . | CATSRGGNIPYEQYF | TGTGCCACCAGCAGAGGGGGGAACATACCCTACGAGCAGTACTTC
TRBJ2-7 | TRBV5-5 | . | TRBD2 | CASSPLTSGKGNEQYF | TGTGCCAGCAGCCCACTAACTAGCGGGAAGGGGAACGAGCAGTACTTC
TRBJ2-7 | TRBV28 | once | . | CASSPYPGSSPPYEQYF | TGTGCCAGCAGTCCATACCCGGGCTCCTCACCACCCTACGAGCAGTACTTC